The 3 T cell receptor beta chains below were found in one sample sequenced in a study of T-cell memory formation after mild COVID-19. TCRdb used MiXCR to reprocess the 5' RACE reads, holding one entry per CDR3 protein. The table has under 150,000 distinct CDR3 sequences, 22% seen once. Sequencing was carried out using PBMCs or a T cell subset sorted from them (not recorded which). These receptors all come from a man aged 18 to 29 who had mild COVID-19 (a few samples of this study predate the infection). Cell type and time point are not known.

This clonotype was counted many times. The chain uses TRBV7-8 and TRBJ2-1; D is unclear. The germline V and J ends were trimmed by 5 bases and 5 bases, with 4 bases remaining between them. The length of the CDR3 is 11 residues. Germline values: CDR1 SGHVS, CDR2 FQNEAQ. The CDR3: CASSLHNEQFF. In DNA form, the CDR3 reads TGTGCCAGCAGCCTACACAATGAGCAGTTCTTC.

The rearrangement uses TRBV7-9 and TRBJ1-1; weak D call: TRBD1 (6 bases). Trimming removed 1 base at V and 8 bases at J, with 11 bases between. This CDR3 region has 13 residues. The V gene's germline CDR1 is SEHNR and CDR2 FQNEAQ (reference sequence). CDR3 sequence (DNA): TGTGCCAGCAGCTTAGAAGGGGGACAAGAAGCTTTCTTT. It is translated as CASSLEGGQEAFF.

This clonotype was seen a few times. The chain recombines TRBV7-9 with TRBJ2-7; a possible D gene is TRBD2 (5 bases). The germline CDR1 and CDR2 sequences are SEHNR and FQNEAQ (reference sequence). Trimming pared 3 bases from V and 3 bases from J, leaving 18 bases between. This CDR3 spans 16 amino acids. The CDR3 bases are TGTGCCAGCAGCTTGGGTAGCGTTCTGGGCGACTACGAGCAGTACTTC. As protein: CASSLGSVLGDYEQYF.